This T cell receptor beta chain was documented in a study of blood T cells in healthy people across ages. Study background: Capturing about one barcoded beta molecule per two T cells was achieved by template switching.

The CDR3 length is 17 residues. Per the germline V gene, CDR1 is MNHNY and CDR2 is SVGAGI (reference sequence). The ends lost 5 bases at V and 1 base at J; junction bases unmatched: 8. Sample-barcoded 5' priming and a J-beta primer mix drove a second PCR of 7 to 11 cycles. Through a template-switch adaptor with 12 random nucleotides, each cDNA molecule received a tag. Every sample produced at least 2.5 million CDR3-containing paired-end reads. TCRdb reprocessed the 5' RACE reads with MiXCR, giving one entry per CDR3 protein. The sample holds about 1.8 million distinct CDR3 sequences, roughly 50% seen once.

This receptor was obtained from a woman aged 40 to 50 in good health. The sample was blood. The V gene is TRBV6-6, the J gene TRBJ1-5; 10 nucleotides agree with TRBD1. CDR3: CASSPGQGSGSNQPQHF. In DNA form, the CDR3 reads TGTGCCAGCAGTCCGGGACAGGGGTCGGGAAGCAATCAGCCCCAGCATTTT.